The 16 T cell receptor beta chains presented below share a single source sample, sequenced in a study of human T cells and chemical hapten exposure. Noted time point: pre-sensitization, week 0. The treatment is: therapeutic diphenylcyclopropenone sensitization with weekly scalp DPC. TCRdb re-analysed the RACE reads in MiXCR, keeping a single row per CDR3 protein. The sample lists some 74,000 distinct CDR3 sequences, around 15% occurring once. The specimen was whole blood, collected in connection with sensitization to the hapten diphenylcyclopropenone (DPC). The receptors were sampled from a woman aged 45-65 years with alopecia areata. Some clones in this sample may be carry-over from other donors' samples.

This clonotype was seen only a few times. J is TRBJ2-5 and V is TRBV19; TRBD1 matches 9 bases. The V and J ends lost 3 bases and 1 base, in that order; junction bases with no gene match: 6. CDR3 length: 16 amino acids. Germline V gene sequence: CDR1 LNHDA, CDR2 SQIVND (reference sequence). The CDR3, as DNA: TGTGCCAGTAGTATGAGAAGGACAGGGGCCCAAGAGACCCAGTACTTC. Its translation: CASSMRRTGAQETQYF.

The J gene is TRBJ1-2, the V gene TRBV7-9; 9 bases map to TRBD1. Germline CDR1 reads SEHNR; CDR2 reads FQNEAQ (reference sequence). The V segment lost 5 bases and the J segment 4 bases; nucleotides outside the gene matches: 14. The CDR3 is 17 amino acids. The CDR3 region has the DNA TGTGCCAGCAGCCTTTATTCCGGACAGGGGCTAAGCTATGGCTACACCTTC. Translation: CASSLYSGQGLSYGYTF. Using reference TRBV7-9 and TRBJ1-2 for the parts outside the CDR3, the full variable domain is DTGVSQNPRHKITKRGQNVTFRCDPISEHNRLYWYRQTLGQGPEFLTYFQNEAQLEKSRLLSDRFSAERPKGSFSTLEIQRTEQGDSAMYLCASSLYSGQGLSYGYTFGSGTRLTVV.

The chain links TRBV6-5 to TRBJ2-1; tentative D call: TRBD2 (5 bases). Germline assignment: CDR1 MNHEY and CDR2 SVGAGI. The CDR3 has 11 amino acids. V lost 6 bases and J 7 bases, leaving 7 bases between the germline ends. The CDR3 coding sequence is TGTGCCAGCAGACGAGGGAATGAGCAGTTCTTC. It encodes CASRRGNEQFF.

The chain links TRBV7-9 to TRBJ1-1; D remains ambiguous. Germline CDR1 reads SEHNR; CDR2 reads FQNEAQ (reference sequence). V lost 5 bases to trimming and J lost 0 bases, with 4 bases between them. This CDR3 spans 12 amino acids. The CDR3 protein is CASSAVNTEAFF. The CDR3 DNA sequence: TGTGCCAGCAGCGCGGTGAACACTGAAGCTTTCTTT.

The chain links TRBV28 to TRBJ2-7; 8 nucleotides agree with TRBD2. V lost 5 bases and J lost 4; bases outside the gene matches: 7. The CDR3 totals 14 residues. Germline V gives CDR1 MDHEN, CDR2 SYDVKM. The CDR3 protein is CASSPGGLDYEQYF. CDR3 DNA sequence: TGTGCCAGCAGTCCCGGGGGACTAGATTACGAGCAGTACTTC.

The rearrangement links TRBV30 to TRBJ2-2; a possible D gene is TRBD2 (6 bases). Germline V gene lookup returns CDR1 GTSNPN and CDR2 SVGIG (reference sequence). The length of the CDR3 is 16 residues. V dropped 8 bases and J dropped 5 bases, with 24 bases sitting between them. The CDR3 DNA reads TGTGCCGGACGGGCTAGCGCCAAGGAGGGGACCGGGGAGCTGTTTTTT. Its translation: CAGRASAKEGTGELFF.

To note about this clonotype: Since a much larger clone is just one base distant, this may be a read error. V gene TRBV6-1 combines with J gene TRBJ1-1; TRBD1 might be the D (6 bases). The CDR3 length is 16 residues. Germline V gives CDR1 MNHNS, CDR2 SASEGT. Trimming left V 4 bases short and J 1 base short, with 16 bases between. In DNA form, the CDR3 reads TGTGCCAGCAGTGTAATCCGGGGGCGAGGGAACACTGAAGCTTTCTTT. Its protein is CASSVIRGRGNTEAFF.

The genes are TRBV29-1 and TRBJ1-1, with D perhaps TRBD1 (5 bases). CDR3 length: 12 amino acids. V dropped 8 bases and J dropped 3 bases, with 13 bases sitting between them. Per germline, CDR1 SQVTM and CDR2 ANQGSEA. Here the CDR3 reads CSSGTEDTEAFF. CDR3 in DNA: TGCAGCTCCGGGACTGAGGACACTGAAGCTTTCTTT.

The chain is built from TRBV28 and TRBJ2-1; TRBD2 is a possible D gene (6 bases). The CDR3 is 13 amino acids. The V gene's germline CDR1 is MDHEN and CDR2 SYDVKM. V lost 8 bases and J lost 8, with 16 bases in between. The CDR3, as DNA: TGTGCCAGCGCCCCCGGACTATCCTATGAGCAGTTCTTC. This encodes CASAPGLSYEQFF.

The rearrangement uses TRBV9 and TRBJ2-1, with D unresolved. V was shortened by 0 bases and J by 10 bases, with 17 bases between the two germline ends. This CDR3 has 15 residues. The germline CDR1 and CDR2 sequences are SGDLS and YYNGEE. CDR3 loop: CASSVGTPGIAEQFF. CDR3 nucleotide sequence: TGTGCCAGCAGCGTAGGTACCCCGGGCATCGCCGAGCAGTTCTTC.

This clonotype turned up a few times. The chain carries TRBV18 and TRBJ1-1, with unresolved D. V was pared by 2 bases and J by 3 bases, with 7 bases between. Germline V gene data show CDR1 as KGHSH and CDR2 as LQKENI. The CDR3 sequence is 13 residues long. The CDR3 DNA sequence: TGTGCCAGCTCACCAGAAGAGGACACTGAAGCTTTCTTT. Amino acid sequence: CASSPEEDTEAFF.

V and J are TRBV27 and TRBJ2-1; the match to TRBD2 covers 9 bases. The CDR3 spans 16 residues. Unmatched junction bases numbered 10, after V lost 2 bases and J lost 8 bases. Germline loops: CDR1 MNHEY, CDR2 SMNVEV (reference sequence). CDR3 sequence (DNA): TGTGCCAGCAGTTTAGATTCAGGACTAGCGAGCCATGAGCAGTTCTTC. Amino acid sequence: CASSLDSGLASHEQFF.

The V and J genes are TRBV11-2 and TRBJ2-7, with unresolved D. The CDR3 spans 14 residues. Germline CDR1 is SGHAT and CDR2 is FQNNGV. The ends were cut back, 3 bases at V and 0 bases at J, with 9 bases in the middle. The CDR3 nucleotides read TGTGCCAGCAGCTTCCCCGTAAGCTCCTACGAGCAGTACTTC. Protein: CASSFPVSSYEQYF.

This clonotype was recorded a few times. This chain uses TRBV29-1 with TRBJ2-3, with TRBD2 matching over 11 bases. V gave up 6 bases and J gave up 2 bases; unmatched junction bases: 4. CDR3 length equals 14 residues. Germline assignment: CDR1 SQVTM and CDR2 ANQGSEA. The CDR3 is CSVRLAGITDTQYF. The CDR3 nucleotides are TGCAGCGTCCGACTAGCGGGAATCACAGATACGCAGTATTTT.

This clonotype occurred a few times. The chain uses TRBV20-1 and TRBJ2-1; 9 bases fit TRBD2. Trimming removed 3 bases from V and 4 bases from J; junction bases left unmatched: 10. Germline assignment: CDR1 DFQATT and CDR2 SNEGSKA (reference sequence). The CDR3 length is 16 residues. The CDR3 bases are TGCAGTGCTAGGTCTAGCGGGATCCGGGCTTACAATGAGCAGTTCTTC. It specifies CSARSSGIRAYNEQFF.

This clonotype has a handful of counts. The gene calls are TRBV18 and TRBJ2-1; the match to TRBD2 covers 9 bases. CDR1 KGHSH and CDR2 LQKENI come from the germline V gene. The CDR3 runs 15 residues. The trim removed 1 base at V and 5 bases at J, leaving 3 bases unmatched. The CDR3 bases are TGTGCCAGCTCACCACTAGCGGGAGACCACAATGAGCAGTTCTTC. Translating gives CASSPLAGDHNEQFF.